The 28 T cell receptor beta chains in this list originate from one sample, sequenced in a study of CD8+CD57+ T cells in acquired aplastic anemia. Profiles of TCR beta VDJ and CDR3 were generated from a genomic DNA template. TCRdb ran MiXCR on the reads and lists one entry per CDR3 protein. The sample contains about 200,000 distinct CDR3 sequences, approximately 35% of which appear only once. Sequencing input: sorted CD4+, CD8+, or CD8+CD57+ T cells (not recorded which) from PBMCs. Receptors originate from a human donor in good health, serving as a control.

The rearrangement joins TRBV20-1 to TRBJ1-1, with 10 bases identical to TRBD1. There are 13 residues in the CDR3. The germline CDR1 and CDR2 sequences are DFQATT and SNEGSKA (reference sequence). Trimming at V came to 5 bases and at J to 4 bases, leaving 4 bases not matched to a gene. This CDR3 is CSAGDRGGTEAFF. CDR3 sequence (DNA): TGCAGTGCTGGGGACAGGGGCGGCACTGAAGCTTTCTTT.

A note on this clonotype: An end of the junction does not agree with germline; a read error may underlie this. The chain joins TRBV12-3 or TRBV12-4 to TRBJ1-4, with unresolved D. The CDR3 is 14 residues long. The CDR3 DNA sequence: TGTGCCTGCAGTTTTTGGGCAACTAATGAAAAACTGTTTTTT. Translation: CACSFWATNEKLFF.

This clonotype was seen many times. The genes are TRBV5-6 and TRBJ1-1; 9 bases match TRBD1. The CDR3 runs to 13 residues. Germline lookup yields CDR1 SGHDT and CDR2 YYEEEE. V lost 5 bases and J lost 8; bases outside the gene matches: 7. CDR3: CASRQYRGREAFF. CDR3 DNA sequence: TGTGCCAGCAGACAATACAGGGGGCGGGAAGCTTTCTTT.

The sample holds a few counts of this clonotype. V and J are TRBV30 and TRBJ1-2; D uncertain. The CDR3 consists of 14 residues. Germline CDR1 GTSNPN, CDR2 SVGIG (reference sequence). V was trimmed by 0 bases and J by 2 bases, leaving 10 bases between them. The CDR3 spells CAWSVLGVNYGYTF. The CDR3 DNA sequence: TGTGCCTGGAGTGTACTGGGTGTCAACTATGGCTACACCTTC.

This clonotype was counted ten times or more. This sequence joins TRBV6-1 and TRBJ1-2; a weak D match, TRBD1 (5 bases). Trimming stripped 5 bases from V and 3 bases from J, with 10 bases between. Germline V gene sequence: CDR1 MNHNS, CDR2 SASEGT. CDR3 size: 13 residues. The CDR3 nucleotides read TGTGCCAGCAGTCGAGGGGCTGACTATGGCTACACCTTC. As protein: CASSRGADYGYTF.

This clonotype was counted at least ten times. The chain uses TRBV5-1 and TRBJ2-7; D is tentatively TRBD1 or TRBD2 (5 bases each). The CDR3 runs to 14 residues. V was cut by 0 bases and J by 2 bases, with 9 bases left in between. From germline, CDR1 is SGHRS and CDR2 YFSETQ. The CDR3 sequence: CASSLAGTTYEQYF. The CDR3 coding sequence is TGCGCCAGCAGCTTGGCCGGGACCACCTACGAGCAGTACTTC.

Ten or more counts support this clonotype. CDR3 region: CSAEKSVGYNEQFF. Here the CDR3 DNA reads TGCAGTGCTGAGAAGTCTGTGGGTTACAATGAGCAGTTCTTC. The chain uses TRBV20-1 and TRBJ2-1; D ambiguous. The germline gives CDR1 DFQATT, CDR2 SNEGSKA (reference sequence). The V and J ends lost 5 bases and 4 bases respectively, with 15 bases between them. The CDR3 covers 14 residues.

Only a few counts were recorded for this clonotype. This may be a read error, as it is one base from a much larger clone. The chain links TRBV20-1 to TRBJ2-7, with D possibly being TRBD1 (5 bases). This CDR3 has 14 amino acids. Germline-derived CDR1 and CDR2 are DFQATT and SNEGSKA (reference sequence). Trimming removed 5 bases from V and 2 bases from J, with 16 bases in between. The CDR3 is CSAAQGADTYEQYF. DNA for the CDR3: TGCAGTGCTGCCCAAGGGGCAGACACCTACGAGCAGTACTTC.

The chain combines TRBV12-3 or TRBV12-4 with TRBJ1-1; the D is unclear. There are 14 residues in the CDR3. V dropped 2 bases and J dropped 0 bases, with 7 bases sitting between them. The CDR3 loop is CASSLYGLNTEAFF. The CDR3, as DNA: TGTGCCAGCAGTTTATATGGTCTGAACACTGAAGCTTTCTTT.

The sample holds a few counts of this clonotype. This chain connects TRBV15 to TRBJ2-3, with D hard to call. CDR3 length: 12 residues. V dropped 6 bases and J dropped 5 bases, with 9 bases sitting between them. CDR1 and CDR2 from the germline V gene are LNHNV and YYDKDF (reference sequence). CDR3 nucleotides: TGTGCCACCAGTCGTGCCGAAGATACGCAGTATTTT. The encoded protein is CATSRAEDTQYF.

This rearrangement joins TRBV7-2 to TRBJ1-2; 11 bases fit TRBD1. V gave up 3 bases and J gave up 8 bases; unmatched junction bases: 2. The CDR3 consists of 13 residues. Germline CDR1 reads SGHTA; CDR2 reads FQGNSA. CDR3 residues: CASSLGQGEGYTF. Here the CDR3 DNA reads TGTGCCAGCAGCTTGGGACAGGGGGAAGGCTACACCTTC.

The V call is TRBV14, the J call TRBJ2-5; unclear D gene. CDR3 length: 13 residues. In germline, CDR1 is SGHDN, CDR2 FVKESK. The V and J ends lost 11 bases and 1 base respectively, with 14 bases between them. CDR3 sequence: CALPRRSQETQYF. In DNA form, the CDR3 reads TGTGCCCTTCCCCGGCGTTCCCAAGAGACCCAGTACTTC.

Ten or more counts support this clonotype. The genes are TRBV9 and TRBJ1-2; D gene ambiguous. CDR3 length: 18 residues. Germline V gene sequence: CDR1 SGDLS, CDR2 YYNGEE. Trimming pared 0 bases from V and 0 bases from J, leaving 18 bases between. The CDR3 coding sequence is TGTGCCAGCAGCGTAGAGTTGGGCGTCGGCAGAACTAACTATGGCTACACCTTC. It specifies CASSVELGVGRTNYGYTF.

With respect to this clonotype: It is likely a read error, because the conserved phenylalanine at the end of the CDR3 is missing. It is unclear where the CDR3 begins or ends on the DNA, so no DNA is shown, and the CDR3 is as TCRdb lists it. This chain links TRBV2 with TRBJ2-7; TRBD2 was called by the table and not checked on the DNA. Germline loops: CDR1 SNHLY, CDR2 FYNNEI. The CDR3 comprises 10 residues, both ends counted. The CDR3 reads CVSSDPGLAG.

This sequence joins TRBV7-6 and TRBJ2-2; the match to TRBD1 covers 8 bases. With 5 bases clipped from V and 5 bases from J, the junction kept 7 bases outside the gene matches. Germline V gene data show CDR1 as SGHVS and CDR2 as FNYEAQ. The CDR3 covers 15 residues. CDR3 sequence reads: CASSTGQGRTGELFF. The CDR3 coding sequence is TGTGCCAGCAGCACCGGACAGGGAAGGACCGGGGAGCTGTTTTTT.

This clonotype was counted between two and nine times. The CDR3 is CASSIPQGRPLSSGNTIYF. For the CDR3, the DNA is TGTGCCAGCAGTATACCACAGGGGCGTCCCCTGAGCTCTGGAAACACCATATATTTT. The chain recombines TRBV12-3 or TRBV12-4 with TRBJ1-3; 7 nucleotides match TRBD1. The CDR3 is made up of 19 amino acids. Losses at the gene ends were 5 bases for V and 0 bases for J; bases not matched to a gene: 16.

This clonotype has only a few counts. The rearrangement links TRBV4-1 to TRBJ1-2; 9 bases match TRBD1. V was clipped by 4 bases and J by 6 bases; unmatched bases: 15. The CDR3 extends over 17 amino acids. Germline-derived CDR1 and CDR2 are MGHRA and YSYEKL. The DNA for the CDR3 is TGCGCCAGCAGCCGCGAAATTACAGGGGGCGGAAAGAATGGCTACACCTTC. This sequence encodes CASSREITGGGKNGYTF.

This clonotype was seen repeatedly, ten times or more. The gene calls are TRBV20-1 and TRBJ2-3; D unclear. The CDR3 has 15 amino acids. With 2 bases removed from V and 0 bases from J, the gap between germline ends came to 12 bases. Germline CDR1 is DFQATT and CDR2 is SNEGSKA (reference sequence). Written as DNA, the CDR3 is TGCAGTGCTAGACCAGAAGTGCTTAGCACAGATACGCAGTATTTT. Translating it yields CSARPEVLSTDTQYF.

J is TRBJ2-5 and V is TRBV5-4; D unresolved. The ends were cut back, 3 bases at V and 2 bases at J, with 11 bases in the middle. Germline V gene sequence: CDR1 SGHNT, CDR2 YYREEE (reference sequence). The CDR3 spans 14 residues. CDR3 in amino acids: CASSSELRQETQYF. The DNA for the CDR3 is TGTGCCAGCAGCTCCGAACTGCGGCAAGAGACCCAGTACTTC. The variable domain in full, with the rest retrieved from reference TRBV5-4 and TRBJ2-5, is ETGVTQSPTHLIKTRGQQVTLRCSSQSGHNTVSWYQQALGQGPQFIFQYYREEENGRGNFPPRFSGLQFPNYSSELNVNALELDDSALYLCASSSELRQETQYFGPGTRLLVL.

Judged by abundance, this clonotype is medium-sized (0.01 to 0.1%). The chain links TRBV29-1 to TRBJ1-2, with 7 nucleotides matching TRBD1. J lost 4 bases, V lost 3 bases, and 5 bases had no gene match. Germline V CDR1 and CDR2: SQVTM, ANQGSEA. This CDR3 spans 13 amino acids. DNA for the CDR3: TGCAGCGTTGAGAGGGGGCTCGGCTATGGCTACACCTTC. This encodes CSVERGLGYGYTF.

This clonotype was seen at least ten times. The J gene is TRBJ2-7, the V gene TRBV20-1; D gene ambiguous. The CDR3 extends over 12 amino acids. V was clipped by 3 bases and J by 2 bases, with 8 bases between them. CDR1 and CDR2 (germline): DFQATT, SNEGSKA (reference sequence). The CDR3 is CSASFPTYEQYF. The CDR3 DNA reads as TGCAGTGCTAGTTTCCCAACCTACGAGCAGTACTTC.

The genes are TRBV10-3 and TRBJ2-7; 10 bases are shared with TRBD2. CDR3 length: 14 residues. Germline loops: CDR1 ENHRY, CDR2 SYGVKD. V shed 4 bases and J 5 bases; nucleotides not matched to a gene: 5. DNA of the CDR3: TGTGCCATCAGTGGGCTAGCGGGAGAGGACGAGCAGTACTTC. Residues: CAISGLAGEDEQYF.

This chain connects TRBV6-1 to TRBJ2-4; D could derive from TRBD1 or TRBD2 (5 bases each). Germline CDR1 reads MNHNS; CDR2 reads SASEGT. The CDR3 has 18 amino acids. Trimming removed 7 bases from V and 0 bases from J, with 22 bases in between. The chain's CDR3 is CASTVTGAYSLAKNIQYF. CDR3 coding DNA: TGTGCCAGCACCGTGACCGGGGCCTACTCATTAGCCAAAAACATTCAGTACTTC.

Comments on this clonotype: A much larger clone sits a single nucleotide away, making a read error possible. V and J are TRBV5-6 and TRBJ2-5; no reliable D call. Germline V CDR1 and CDR2: SGHDT, YYEEEE. The V end lost 1 base, the J end lost 5 bases, and 9 bases lay between the germline ends. The CDR3 sequence is 13 residues long. In DNA, the CDR3 is TGTGCCAGCAGCTTGATAGGTCATGAGACCCAGTACTTC. This codes for CASSLIGHETQYF.

This clonotype appeared many times. The chain's CDR3 is CASSDDSVFLGPQHF. As DNA, the CDR3 is TGTGCCAGCAGCGACGACTCGGTATTCCTCGGGCCCCAGCATTTT. The chain has TRBV2 and TRBJ1-5; D unclear. Germline V gives CDR1 SNHLY, CDR2 FYNNEI. V was clipped by 6 bases and J by 9 bases, with 21 bases between them. This CDR3 comprises 15 residues.

On this clonotype itself: A much larger clonotype is one base distant, so this may be a read error. This chain joins TRBV11-2 and TRBJ2-3; D might be TRBD1 or TRBD2, each matching 6 bases. Trimming shortened V by 5 bases and J by 5 bases, and 20 bases separated the two germline ends. The CDR3 runs 16 residues. From germline, CDR1 is SGHAT and CDR2 FQNNGV. The CDR3 here is CASSEVGGLQIDTQYF. The DNA of the CDR3 is TGTGCCAGCAGCGAGGTTGGGGGGCTCCAGATAGATACGCAGTATTTT.

This clonotype was seen many times. The rearrangement joins TRBV7-6 to TRBJ1-2; D gene uncertain. Trimming shortened V by 1 base and J by 1 base, and 10 bases separated the two germline ends. The germline V gene has CDR1 SGHVS and CDR2 FNYEAQ. This CDR3 contains 15 residues. CDR3 nucleotide sequence: TGTGCCAGCAGCTTAGGCAGCCAAATTAACTATGGCTACACCTTC. This encodes CASSLGSQINYGYTF.

This clonotype was counted ten times or more. This chain joins TRBV7-2 and TRBJ2-1; 7 positions match TRBD2. Germline trimming cut 1 base from V and 4 bases from J; bases unmatched to any gene: 7. The germline V gene encodes CDR1 SGHTA and CDR2 FQGNSA. This CDR3 has 16 amino acids. The CDR3 DNA sequence: TGTGCCAGCAGCTTAGTGCGTCTAGCGGTTTACAATGAGCAGTTCTTC. Translated: CASSLVRLAVYNEQFF.